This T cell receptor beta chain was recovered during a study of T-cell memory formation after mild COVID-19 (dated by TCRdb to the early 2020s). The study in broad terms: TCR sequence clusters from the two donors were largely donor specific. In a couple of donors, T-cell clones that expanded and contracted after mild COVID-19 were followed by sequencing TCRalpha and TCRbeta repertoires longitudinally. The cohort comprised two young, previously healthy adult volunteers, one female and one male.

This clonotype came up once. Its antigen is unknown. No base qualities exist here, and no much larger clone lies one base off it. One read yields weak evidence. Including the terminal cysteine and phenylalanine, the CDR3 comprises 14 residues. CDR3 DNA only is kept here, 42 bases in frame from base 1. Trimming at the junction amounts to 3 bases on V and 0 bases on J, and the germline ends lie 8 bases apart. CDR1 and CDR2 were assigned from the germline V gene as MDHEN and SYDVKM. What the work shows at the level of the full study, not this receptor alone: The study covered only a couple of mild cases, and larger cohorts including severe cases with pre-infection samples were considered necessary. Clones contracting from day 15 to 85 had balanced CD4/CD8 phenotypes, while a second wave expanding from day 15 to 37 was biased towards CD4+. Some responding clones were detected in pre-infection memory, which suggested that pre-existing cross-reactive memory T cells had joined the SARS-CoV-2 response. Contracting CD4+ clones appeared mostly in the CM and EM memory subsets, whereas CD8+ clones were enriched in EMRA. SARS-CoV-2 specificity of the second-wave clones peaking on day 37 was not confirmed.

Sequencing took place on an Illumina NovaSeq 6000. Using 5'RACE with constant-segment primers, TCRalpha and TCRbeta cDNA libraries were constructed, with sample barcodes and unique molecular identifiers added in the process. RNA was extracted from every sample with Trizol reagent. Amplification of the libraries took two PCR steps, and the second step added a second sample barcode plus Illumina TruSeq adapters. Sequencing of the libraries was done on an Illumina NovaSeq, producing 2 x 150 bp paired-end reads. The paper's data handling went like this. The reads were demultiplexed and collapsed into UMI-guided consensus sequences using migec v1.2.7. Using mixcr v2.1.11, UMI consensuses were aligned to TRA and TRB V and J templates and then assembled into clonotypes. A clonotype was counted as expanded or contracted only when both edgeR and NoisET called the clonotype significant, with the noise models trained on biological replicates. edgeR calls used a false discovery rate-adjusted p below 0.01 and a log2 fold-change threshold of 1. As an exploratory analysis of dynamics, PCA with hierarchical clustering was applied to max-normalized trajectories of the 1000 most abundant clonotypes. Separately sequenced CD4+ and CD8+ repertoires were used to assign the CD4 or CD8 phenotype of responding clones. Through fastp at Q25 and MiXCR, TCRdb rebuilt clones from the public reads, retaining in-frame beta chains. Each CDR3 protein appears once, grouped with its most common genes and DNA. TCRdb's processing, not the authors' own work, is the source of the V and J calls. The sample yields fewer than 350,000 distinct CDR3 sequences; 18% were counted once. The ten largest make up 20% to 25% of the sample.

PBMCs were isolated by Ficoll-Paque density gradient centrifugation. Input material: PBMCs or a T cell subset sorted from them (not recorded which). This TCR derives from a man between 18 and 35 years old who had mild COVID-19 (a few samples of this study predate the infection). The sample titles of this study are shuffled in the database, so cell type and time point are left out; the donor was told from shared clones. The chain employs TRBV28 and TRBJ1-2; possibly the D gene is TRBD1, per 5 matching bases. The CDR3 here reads CASSLQQANYGYTF. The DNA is TGTGCCAGCAGTTTGCAACAGGCTAACTATGGCTACACCTTC.